This TCR beta chain was found in a study of blood T cell repertoires in COVID-19 (dated by TCRdb to the early 2020s). Some background on the complete study: Samples from collaborators originated in the United States, Italy and Spain and spanned both the acute and convalescent phases of COVID-19. The material from the prospective study consisted of cDNA or gDNA derived from T cells, B-cell-depleted T cells, or PBMCs. Subjects who had been exposed to COVID-19, were actively infected with it, or had recovered from it provided the deeply sampled blood TCRbeta repertoires that made up the dataset. The repertoires were released in a freely available public database meant as a resource for research on the immune response to SARS-CoV-2. Samples came from the ongoing ImmuneRACE study (first 160 participants) plus 1,254 subjects from 6 global collaborators. Sample metadata almost always included a de-identified subject ID, COVID-19 status, age in years and sex. Where available, HLA class I and class II types were obtained from metadata supplied by the sample provider rather than from assay-based typing. General findings and caveats noted by the study authors: Clinical and demographic metadata were provided uncurated, with the amount varying by source and participant.

CDR1 and CDR2, per the germline V gene, are ENHRY and SYGVKD. Between the V and J ends, shortened by 11 bases and 4 bases respectively, the junction contains 12 bases. Measured from the cysteine to the phenylalanine, the CDR3 is 12 residues long. Only the CDR3 region is kept as DNA, spanning 36 bases read in frame from base 1. A note on this clone: Its antigen remains unidentified. Base qualities are missing; no much larger clone stands one base away.

The collaborating institutions used their own protocols to collect whole blood in K2EDTA tubes. For TCRbeta analysis, collaborators shipped samples as frozen whole blood, isolated PBMCs, or DNA extracted from either of those sample types. The immunoSEQ Assay, a bias-controlled multiplex PCR, was used to amplify TCRbeta CDR3 regions from genomic DNA. The authors' analysis ran thus. Within the assay, amplification of reference gene primers was used to estimate how many nucleated cells each sample contained. To quantify the absolute abundance of each unique TCRbeta CDR3 rearrangement, sequence reads were collapsed and filtered. Productive Simpson clonality was computed per sample as the square root of Simpson's diversity index over productive rearrangements. TCRdb carries this immuneACCESS record with in-frame sequences only. Its versions omit some clonotypes, under half of them owing to an unresolved V gene in the studies checked, with the rest unexplained. The V and J calls and clone size come from that table; D and trimming were worked out from the DNA. The sample data list 80,000 to 95,000 clones, and about 89% of these were observed just once. The biggest ten clones account for 3% to 4% of the sample.

Sequenced: peripheral blood. The rearranged chain carries TRBV10-3 and TRBJ1-3; the D segment could be TRBD1, given 5 matching bases. The clonotype originates from a woman aged 70-85 years with acute or convalescent COVID-19. In nucleotides, the sequence is TGTGCCTCTACAAAGGGGGGAAACACCATATATTTT. Its protein reads: CASTKGGNTIYF.